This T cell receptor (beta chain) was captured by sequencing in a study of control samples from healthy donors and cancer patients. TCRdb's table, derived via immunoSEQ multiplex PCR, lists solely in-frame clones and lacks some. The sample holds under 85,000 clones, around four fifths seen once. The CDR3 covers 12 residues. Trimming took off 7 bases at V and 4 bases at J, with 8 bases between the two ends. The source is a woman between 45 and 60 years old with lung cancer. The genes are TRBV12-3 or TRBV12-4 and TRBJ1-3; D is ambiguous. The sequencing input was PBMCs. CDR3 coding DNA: TGTGCCAGCACCGCCGGGGGAAACACCATATATTTT. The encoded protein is CASTAGGNTIYF.